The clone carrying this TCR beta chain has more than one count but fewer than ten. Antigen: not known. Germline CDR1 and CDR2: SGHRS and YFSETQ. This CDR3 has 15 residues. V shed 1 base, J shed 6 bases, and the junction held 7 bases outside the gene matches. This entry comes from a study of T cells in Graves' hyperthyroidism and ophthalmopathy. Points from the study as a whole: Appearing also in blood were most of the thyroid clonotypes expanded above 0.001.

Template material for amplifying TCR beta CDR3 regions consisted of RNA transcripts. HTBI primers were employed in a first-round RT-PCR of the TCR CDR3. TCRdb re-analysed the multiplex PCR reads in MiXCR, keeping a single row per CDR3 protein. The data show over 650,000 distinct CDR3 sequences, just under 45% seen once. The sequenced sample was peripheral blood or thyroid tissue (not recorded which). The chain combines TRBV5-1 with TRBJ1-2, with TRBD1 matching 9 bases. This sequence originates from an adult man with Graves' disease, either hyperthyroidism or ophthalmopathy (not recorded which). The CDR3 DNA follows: TGCGCCAGCAGCTTGACGGGACAGGGCTCCAATGGCTACACCTTC. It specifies CASSLTGQGSNGYTF. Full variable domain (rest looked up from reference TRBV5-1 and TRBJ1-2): KAGVTQTPRYLIKTRGQQVTLSCSPISGHRSVSWYQQTPGQGLQFLFEYFSETQRNKGNFPGRFSGRQFSNSRSEMNVSTLELGDSALYLCASSLTGQGSNGYTFGSGTRLTVV.